This T cell receptor beta chain was profiled in a study of cytotoxic CD8 clonotypes in ibrutinib-treated CLL. Study-wide context: The response samples were taken once patients had been treated for a median of about 12 months, range 6 to 36.

Study-wide results and limits: Clonality rose at ibrutinib response and fell back toward baseline at progression. Clonality (at baseline) was higher than in age-matched healthy donors and tracked circulating CD8+ T-cell counts.

Depth targeted 1 in 200,000 to 1 in 1 million T cells, averaging roughly 9.7x coverage per clonotype. The table came from immunoSEQ multiplex PCR; TCRdb's copy has only in-frame clones and leaves some out. This sample yields about 97,000 clones, of which around four fifths are seen a single time; less than 35% belongs to the top ten. This clone has a handful of counts. As yet, its antigen is unknown. The sequence came from a human donor with chronic lymphocytic leukemia. The source was PBMCs, collected after 12 months of ibrutinib treatment.

The DNA of the CDR3 is TGTGCCAGCAGACCTCACGGGCCCCAAGAGACCCAGTACTTC. It translates to CASRPHGPQETQYF. This chain joins TRBV6-6 and TRBJ2-5; D is ambiguous. V shed 6 bases and J shed 1 base, with 12 bases lying between them. Germline V gene sequence: CDR1 MNHNY, CDR2 SVGAGI (reference sequence). CDR3 length equals 14 residues.